This TCR beta chain is drawn from a study of cytomegalovirus exposure and HLA in healthy donors. The length of the CDR3 is 13 residues. From germline, CDR1 is SSHAT and CDR2 FNYEAQ (reference sequence). With 6 bases removed from V and 8 bases from J, the gap between germline ends came to 14 bases. Method: immunoSEQ multiplex PCR; TCRdb's copy keeps in-frame clones and lacks some. There are under 250,000 clones in the sample; roughly 87% occur only once, and roughly 2% lies in the top ten. This rearrangement joins TRBV7-7 to TRBJ2-1, with a weak D call TRBD1 (6 bases). The sequence was collected from a woman under 30 in good health and CMV-seropositive. The sequenced sample was PBMCs. The CDR3 sequence is CASSTGTSDEQFF. The CDR3 DNA sequence: TGTGCCAGCAGTACAGGGACCTCGGATGAGCAGTTCTTC.